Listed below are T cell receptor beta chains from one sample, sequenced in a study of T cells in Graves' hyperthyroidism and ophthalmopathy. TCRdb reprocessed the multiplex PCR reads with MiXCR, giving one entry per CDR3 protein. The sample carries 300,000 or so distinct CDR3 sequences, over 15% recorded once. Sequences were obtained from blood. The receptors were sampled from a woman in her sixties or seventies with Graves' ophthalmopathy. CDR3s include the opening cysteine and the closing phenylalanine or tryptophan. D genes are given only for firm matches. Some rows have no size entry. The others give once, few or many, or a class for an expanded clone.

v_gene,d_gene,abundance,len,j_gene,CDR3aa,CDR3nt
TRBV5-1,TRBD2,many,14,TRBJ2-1,CASSFGRTSDEQFF,TGCGCCAGCAGCTTTGGACGGACTAGTGACGAGCAGTTCTTC
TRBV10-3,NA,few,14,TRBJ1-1,CAISVGTMNTEAFF,TGTGCCATCAGTGTAGGGACAATGAACACTGAAGCTTTCTTT
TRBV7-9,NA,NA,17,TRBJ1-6,CASSLGHRGQLGSPLHF,TGTGCCAGCAGCTTAGGGCATCGGGGACAATTAGGTTCACCCCTCCACTTT
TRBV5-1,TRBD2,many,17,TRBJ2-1,CASSLGGTSYSYNEQFF,TGCGCCAGCAGCTTGGGAGGGACTAGCTATTCTTACAATGAGCAGTTCTTC
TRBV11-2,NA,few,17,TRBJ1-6,CASSPWEGHSYNSPLHF,TGTGCCAGCAGCCCCTGGGAGGGACACTCCTATAATTCACCCCTCCACTTT
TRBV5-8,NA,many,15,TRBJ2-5,CASSLVRVHQETQYF,TGTGCCAGCAGCTTGGTACGGGTGCACCAAGAGACCCAGTACTTC
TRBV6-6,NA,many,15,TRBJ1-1,CASSYVSGINTEAFF,TGTGCCAGCAGTTACGTCTCGGGGATCAACACTGAAGCTTTCTTT
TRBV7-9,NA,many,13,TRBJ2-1,CASSGRSQNEQFF,TGTGCCAGCAGCGGAAGATCCCAGAATGAGCAGTTCTTC
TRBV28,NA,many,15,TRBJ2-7,CASIADSSIPGEQYF,TGTGCCAGCATCGCGGACAGCTCCATCCCAGGCGAGCAGTACTTC
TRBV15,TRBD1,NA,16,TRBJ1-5,CATSRDSRGLGQPQHF,TGTGCCACCAGCAGAGATTCAAGGGGGCTTGGGCAGCCCCAGCATTTT
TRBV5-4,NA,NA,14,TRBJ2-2,CASGRGMGTGELFF,TGTGCCAGCGGTCGGGGAATGGGAACCGGGGAGCTGTTTTTT
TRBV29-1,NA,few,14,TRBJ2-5,CSVVIFTYQETQYF,TGCAGCGTTGTGATATTTACTTACCAAGAGACCCAGTACTTC
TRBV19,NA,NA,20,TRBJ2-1,CASSPVGGQYILRSYNEQFF,TGTGCCAGTAGTCCCGTCGGGGGCCAGTACATCCTTCGGTCCTACAATGAGCAGTTCTTC
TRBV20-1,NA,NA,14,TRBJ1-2,CSARKDSRSYGYTF,TGCAGTGCTAGAAAGGACAGCAGGAGCTATGGCTACACCTTC
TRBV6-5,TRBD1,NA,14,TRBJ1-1,CASSFQGAGTEAFF,TGTGCCAGCAGTTTCCAGGGGGCAGGGACTGAAGCTTTCTTT
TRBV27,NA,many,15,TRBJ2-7,CASSSSGGPTYEQYF,TGTGCCAGCAGTTCATCGGGCGGCCCCACCTACGAGCAGTACTTC
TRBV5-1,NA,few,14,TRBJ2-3,CASSSGTFTDTQYF,TGCGCCAGCAGCTCCGGGACTTTCACAGATACGCAGTATTTT
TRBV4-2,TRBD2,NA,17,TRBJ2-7,CASSQGEQRGRSYEQYF,TGTGCCAGCAGCCAAGGAGAACAGCGGGGGCGATCCTACGAGCAGTACTTC
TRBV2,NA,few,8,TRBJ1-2,CKDGGYTF,TGTAAGGACGGTGGCTACACCTTC
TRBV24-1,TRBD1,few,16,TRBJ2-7,CATSDQGAGTGDEQYF,TGTGCCACCAGTGATCAAGGGGCCGGGACAGGGGACGAGCAGTACTTC
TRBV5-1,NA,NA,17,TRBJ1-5,CASRRVYRRRSNQPQHF,TGCGCCAGCAGGAGGGTGTATCGACGGAGGAGCAATCAGCCCCAGCATTTT
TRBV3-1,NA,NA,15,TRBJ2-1,CASSPRSGAYNEQFF,TGTGCCAGCAGCCCCCGGTCCGGGGCCTACAATGAGCAGTTCTTC
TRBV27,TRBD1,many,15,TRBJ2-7,CASSLGLTGGYEQYF,TGTGCCAGCAGCCTCGGGCTAACAGGGGGCTACGAGCAGTACTTC
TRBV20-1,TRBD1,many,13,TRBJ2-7,CSAKDRSSYEQYF,TGCAGTGCTAAGGACAGGAGCTCCTACGAGCAGTACTTC
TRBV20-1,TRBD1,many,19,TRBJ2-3,CSARRDRDRRDSSTDTQYF,TGCAGTGCTAGACGGGACCGGGACAGGAGGGACTCTAGCACAGATACGCAGTATTTT
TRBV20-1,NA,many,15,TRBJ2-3,CSAGVSGASTDTQYF,TGCAGTGCTGGGGTTAGCGGAGCGAGCACAGATACGCAGTATTTT
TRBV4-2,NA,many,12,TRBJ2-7,CASSQGNYEQYF,TGTGCCAGCAGCCAAGGCAACTACGAGCAGTACTTC
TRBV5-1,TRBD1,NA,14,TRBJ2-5,CASSAGQGQETQYF,TGCGCCAGCAGCGCGGGACAGGGCCAAGAGACCCAGTACTTC
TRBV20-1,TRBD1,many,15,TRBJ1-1,CSARIGGTGNKQAFF,TGCAGTGCTAGAATCGGGGGGACAGGGAACAAACAAGCTTTCTTT
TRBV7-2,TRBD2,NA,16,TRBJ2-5,CASSLAGGVGGETQYF,TGTGCCAGCAGCTTAGCGGGGGGGGTTGGCGGGGAGACCCAGTACTTC
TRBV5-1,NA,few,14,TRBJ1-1,CASSLVPEAFEAFF,TGCGCCAGCAGCTTGGTGCCCGAGGCTTTCGAAGCTTTCTTT